A selection of T cell receptor beta chains follows, all from one sample in a study of cytomegalovirus exposure and HLA in healthy donors. The table came from immunoSEQ multiplex PCR; TCRdb's copy has only in-frame clones and leaves some out. The data contain 38,000 or so clones, 85% to 95% of them singletons. The sequenced sample consisted of PBMCs. The receptors were gathered from a man aged 18-30 years in good health and CMV-seronegative. CDR3s include the opening cysteine and the closing phenylalanine or tryptophan. Fields, in order: D gene, J gene, V gene, clone size, CDR3 length, CDR3 DNA, CDR3 protein. D genes are given only for firm matches. Expanded clones get a size class; other rows say once, few or many, or leave the size out.

D: TRBD2; J: TRBJ2-1; V: TRBV6-1; size: -; length: 15; DNA: TGTGCCAGCAGTGGCCTAGCGGGAGGCAGCAATGAGCAGTTCTTC; CDR3: CASSGLAGGSNEQFF
D: -; J: TRBJ1-1; V: TRBV19; size: -; length: 13; DNA: TGTGCCAGTAGTATAGATGGGCCCACTGAAGCTTTCTTT; CDR3: CASSIDGPTEAFF
D: -; J: TRBJ2-2; V: TRBV19; size: -; length: 15; DNA: TGTGCCAGTAGTAGGTCCAGGGGCAACACCGGGGAGCTGTTTTTT; CDR3: CASSRSRGNTGELFF
D: -; J: TRBJ2-1; V: TRBV11-3; size: -; length: 15; DNA: TGTGCCAGCAGCTTAGCTACCACTAGAGACAATGAGCAGTTCTTC; CDR3: CASSLATTRDNEQFF
D: -; J: TRBJ1-2; V: TRBV28; size: -; length: 16; DNA: TGTGCCAGCAGTTTAGGGGGGAGTAGAACTAACTATGGCTACACCTTC; CDR3: CASSLGGSRTNYGYTF
D: -; J: TRBJ1-1; V: TRBV14; size: few; length: 12; DNA: TGTGCCAGCAACAAAGGGGTCGCTGAAGCTTTCTTT; CDR3: CASNKGVAEAFF
D: -; J: TRBJ1-1; V: TRBV9; size: -; length: 13; DNA: TGTGCCAGCAGCGTAGCTCCCCACACTGAAGCTTTCTTT; CDR3: CASSVAPHTEAFF
D: -; J: TRBJ2-7; V: TRBV30; size: -; length: 16; DNA: TGTGCCTCCAGAGACCCCCGGTCACAGGGAGCCTACGAGCAGTACTTC; CDR3: CASRDPRSQGAYEQYF
D: -; J: TRBJ2-7; V: TRBV2; size: -; length: 13; DNA: TGTGCCAGCAGTGACAGGGCAATCCACGAGCAGTACTTC; CDR3: CASSDRAIHEQYF
D: -; J: TRBJ2-7; V: TRBV28; size: -; length: 16; DNA: TGTGCCAGCAGTTCCCCCGTAGAAGCTAACTCCTACGAGCAGTACTTC; CDR3: CASSSPVEANSYEQYF
D: TRBD2; J: TRBJ2-1; V: TRBV29-1; size: -; length: 15; DNA: TGCAGCGTTGAAGATCCGGGGGGAGCCTACAATGAGCAGTTCTTC; CDR3: CSVEDPGGAYNEQFF
D: -; J: TRBJ2-7; V: TRBV30; size: once; length: 12; DNA: TGTGCCTGGAGTGGTCCGGGGTGGGAGCAGTACTTC; CDR3: CAWSGPGWEQYF
D: -; J: TRBJ2-1; V: TRBV27; size: once; length: 11; DNA: TGTGCCAGCAGTTACCGGTATGAGCAGTTCTTC; CDR3: CASSYRYEQFF
D: -; J: TRBJ2-1; V: TRBV10-3; size: -; length: 15; DNA: TGTGCCATCAGTGAGGGCCGGGACTTGTACAATGAGCAGTTCTTC; CDR3: CAISEGRDLYNEQFF
D: TRBD2; J: TRBJ2-3; V: TRBV9; size: -; length: 15; DNA: TGTGCCAGCAGCGTAGCTGGACTAGCGGGAGATACGCAGTATTTT; CDR3: CASSVAGLAGDTQYF
D: TRBD1; J: TRBJ2-7; V: TRBV4-1; size: -; length: 17; DNA: TGCGCCAGCAGCCAAGTCTTCGGGACAGGGGGCAGCTACGAGCAGTACTTC; CDR3: CASSQVFGTGGSYEQYF
D: -; J: TRBJ2-3; V: TRBV6-1; size: -; length: 16; DNA: TGTGCCAGCAGTGAGGGCCGGATACGGGGAGCAGATACGCAGTATTTT; CDR3: CASSEGRIRGADTQYF
D: -; J: TRBJ2-7; V: TRBV28; size: -; length: 14; DNA: TGTGCCAGCAGTTACCTGACAGCCGAGGTCGAGCAGTACTTC; CDR3: CASSYLTAEVEQYF
D: -; J: TRBJ2-2; V: TRBV7-7; size: once; length: 15; DNA: TGTGCTCCCAAGGAGGGGTCGGAGAACACCGGGGAGCTGTTTTTT; CDR3: CAPKEGSENTGELFF
D: TRBD2; J: TRBJ2-2; V: TRBV6-6; size: -; length: 15; DNA: TGTGCCAGCAGGGTAGCGGGTCTGTCTACCGGGGAGCTGTTTTTT; CDR3: CASRVAGLSTGELFF
D: -; J: TRBJ2-1; V: TRBV2; size: -; length: 16; DNA: TGTGCCAGCAAAGTCATGCCCGCGAGCTCCTACAATGAGCAGTTCTTC; CDR3: CASKVMPASSYNEQFF
D: TRBD2; J: TRBJ2-5; V: TRBV7-7; size: -; length: 16; DNA: TGTGCTAGCAGCCTATCTAGCGGGGGGGCTCGTGAGACCCAGTACTTC; CDR3: CASSLSSGGARETQYF
D: -; J: TRBJ2-1; V: TRBV10-1; size: -; length: 14; DNA: TGCGCCAGCAGCCCAATGGTCTCCGGGAATGAGCAGTTCTTC; CDR3: CASSPMVSGNEQFF
D: -; J: TRBJ2-3; V: TRBV19; size: -; length: 15; DNA: TGTGCCAGTCACCCCCCCGGGACTAGCACAGATACGCAGTATTTT; CDR3: CASHPPGTSTDTQYF
D: -; J: TRBJ1-3; V: TRBV9; size: -; length: 17; DNA: TGTGCCAGCAGCGTAGAGATAACTGGAAGGGGAGGAAACACCATATATTTT; CDR3: CASSVEITGRGGNTIYF
D: TRBD2; J: TRBJ2-1; V: TRBV5-1; size: -; length: 15; DNA: TGCGCCAGCAGCTTAAGCGGGAGTCCATACAATGAGCAGTTCTTC; CDR3: CASSLSGSPYNEQFF
D: -; J: TRBJ2-5; V: TRBV7-3; size: -; length: 14; DNA: TGTGCCAGCAGCTTTATTAATGGGGCAGGGACCCAGTACTTC; CDR3: CASSFINGAGTQYF
D: -; J: TRBJ2-2; V: TRBV5-1; size: -; length: 16; DNA: TGCGCCAGCAGCTTGGGGGGGGTCTCGAACACCGGGGAGCTGTTTTTT; CDR3: CASSLGGVSNTGELFF
D: TRBD1; J: TRBJ2-7; V: TRBV25-1; size: -; length: 15; DNA: TGTGCCAGCAGTCCCCCGGGACAGGGTATCTCCGAGCAGTACTTC; CDR3: CASSPPGQGISEQYF
D: TRBD2; J: TRBJ2-7; V: TRBV2; size: -; length: 14; DNA: TGTGCCAGCAGTACTAGCGAAACTTCCTACGAGCAGTACTTC; CDR3: CASSTSETSYEQYF
D: TRBD2; J: TRBJ2-7; V: TRBV11-2; size: -; length: 16; DNA: TGTGCCACCGAGACTAGCGGACTCCCTGGGAGGTACGAGCAGTACTTC; CDR3: CATETSGLPGRYEQYF
D: TRBD1; J: TRBJ1-5; V: TRBV4-1; size: -; length: 17; DNA: TGCGCCAGCAGCCAAGATCCTACAGGGGGCATCGATCAGCCCCAGCATTTT; CDR3: CASSQDPTGGIDQPQHF
D: -; J: TRBJ2-5; V: TRBV6-5; size: -; length: 13; DNA: TGTGCCAGCAGCCAACAGTACCAAGAGACCCAGTACTTC; CDR3: CASSQQYQETQYF
D: TRBD1; J: TRBJ2-7; V: TRBV6-1; size: -; length: 14; DNA: TGTGCCAGCAGTCTCTGGACAGGCCCCTACGAGCAGTACTTC; CDR3: CASSLWTGPYEQYF
D: -; J: TRBJ2-3; V: TRBV6-1; size: -; length: 18; DNA: TGTGCCAGCAGTGAAAGGGGGGGCACGGGGAGGGCCGACGATACGCAGTATTTT; CDR3: CASSERGGTGRADDTQYF
D: -; J: TRBJ1-3; V: TRBV27; size: -; length: 15; DNA: TGTGCCAGCTCCCCCTGGGCAGGGCCTGGAAACACCATATATTTT; CDR3: CASSPWAGPGNTIYF
D: -; J: TRBJ1-6; V: TRBV19; size: -; length: 15; DNA: TGTGCCAGTAGTATTGCGGAGGGTTTCGGTTCACCCCTCCACTTT; CDR3: CASSIAEGFGSPLHF
D: -; J: TRBJ1-2; V: TRBV27; size: -; length: 14; DNA: TGTGCCAGCAGCTCCACCCTCACGGACTATGGCTACACCTTC; CDR3: CASSSTLTDYGYTF
D: -; J: TRBJ1-2; V: TRBV2; size: once; length: 15; DNA: TGTGCCAGCAGGATGGACAGCGGGGCGAACTATGGCTACACCTTC; CDR3: CASRMDSGANYGYTF
D: TRBD1; J: TRBJ1-4; V: TRBV9; size: -; length: 16; DNA: TGTGCCAGCAGCGTTGGACAGGCCCTAATGGGAGAAAAACTGTTTTTT; CDR3: CASSVGQALMGEKLFF
D: -; J: TRBJ2-3; V: TRBV6-6; size: -; length: 16; DNA: TGTGCCAGCAGTTACTCGGATCTGGCGGGCACAGATACGCAGTATTTT; CDR3: CASSYSDLAGTDTQYF
D: TRBD1; J: TRBJ2-7; V: TRBV5-1; size: -; length: 18; DNA: TGCGCCAGCAGCTTGGGGATCCCAGGGGGCGCGAGGTCCTACGAGCAGTACTTC; CDR3: CASSLGIPGGARSYEQYF
D: TRBD2; J: TRBJ2-3; V: TRBV27; size: -; length: 14; DNA: TGTGCCAGCAGTTTAGCGGGGGGCACAGATACGCAGTATTTT; CDR3: CASSLAGGTDTQYF
D: TRBD2; J: TRBJ2-1; V: TRBV7-9; size: -; length: 15; DNA: TGTGCCAGCAGCTTAATGGCGGGGGCCTACAATGAGCAGTTCTTC; CDR3: CASSLMAGAYNEQFF
D: -; J: TRBJ1-1; V: TRBV19; size: -; length: 14; DNA: TGTGCCAGTATTACGGCAGGGCAGAACACTGAAGCTTTCTTT; CDR3: CASITAGQNTEAFF
D: -; J: TRBJ2-3; V: TRBV25-1; size: -; length: 15; DNA: TGTGCCAGCAGTCATCAAAGGGGGAGCACAGATACGCAGTATTTT; CDR3: CASSHQRGSTDTQYF
D: TRBD2; J: TRBJ2-1; V: TRBV11-3; size: -; length: 18; DNA: TGTGCCAGCAGCCGAGGGACTAGCGGGAGGGGTTCCTACAATGAGCAGTTCTTC; CDR3: CASSRGTSGRGSYNEQFF
D: -; J: TRBJ1-1; V: TRBV5-1; size: -; length: 14; DNA: TGCGCCAGCAGCACGGACAGCTTTAAGACTGAAGCTTTCTTT; CDR3: CASSTDSFKTEAFF
D: -; J: TRBJ2-7; V: TRBV7-8; size: -; length: 14; DNA: TGTGCCAGCAGCCCAAACAGGTTCTCCTACGAGCAGTACTTC; CDR3: CASSPNRFSYEQYF
D: TRBD2; J: TRBJ2-1; V: TRBV9; size: -; length: 18; DNA: TGTGCCAGCAGCGTTACCGGGACTAGCCCTAGCTCCTACAATGAGCAGTTCTTC; CDR3: CASSVTGTSPSSYNEQFF
D: TRBD1; J: TRBJ1-3; V: TRBV18; size: -; length: 18; DNA: TGTGCCAGCTCACCGCTGACTCCCAGGGGGATCGCTGGAAACACCATATATTTT; CDR3: CASSPLTPRGIAGNTIYF
D: TRBD1; J: TRBJ2-7; V: TRBV19; size: -; length: 17; DNA: TGTGCCAGTAGTATCGCAAACTCCGGGACAGGGATGTGGGAGCAGTACTTC; CDR3: CASSIANSGTGMWEQYF
D: -; J: TRBJ2-4; V: TRBV30; size: -; length: 11; DNA: TGTGCCGGTACTGGTTTGGACATTCAGTACTTC; CDR3: CAGTGLDIQYF
D: -; J: TRBJ2-3; V: TRBV5-4; size: -; length: 13; DNA: TGTGCCAGCAGCCTCTGGGGGGAAGATACGCAGTATTTT; CDR3: CASSLWGEDTQYF